Given below is one T cell receptor beta chain in context. The data were obtained in a study of blood T cell repertoires in COVID-19. Study at large: T cells, B-cell-depleted T cells, or PBMCs provided the cDNA or gDNA that served as material.

In germline, CDR1 is SGHVS, CDR2 FNYEAQ. This CDR3 is 14 amino acids long. Germline trimming cut 5 bases from V and 6 bases from J; bases unmatched to any gene: 7. Profiling relied on immunoSEQ multiplex PCR, and the TCRdb table lists in-frame clones only, not all of them. Of about 260,000 clones in the sample, around four fifths were seen once. The sequenced sample consisted of peripheral blood. This chain connects TRBV7-6 to TRBJ1-1, with 9 nucleotides matching TRBD1. The TCR sequence derives from a man in his 60s who had recovered from COVID-19. The chain's CDR3 is CASSRQGQGSEAFF. Here the CDR3 DNA reads TGTGCCAGCAGCCGCCAGGGACAGGGCTCTGAAGCTTTCTTT. Drawing the rest from reference TRBV7-6 and TRBJ1-1, the complete variable domain is GAGVSQSPRYKVTKRGQDVALRCDPISGHVSLYWYRQALGQGPEFLTYFNYEAQQDKSGLPNDRFSAERPEGSISTLTIQRTEQRDSAMYRCASSRQGQGSEAFFGQGTRLTVV.